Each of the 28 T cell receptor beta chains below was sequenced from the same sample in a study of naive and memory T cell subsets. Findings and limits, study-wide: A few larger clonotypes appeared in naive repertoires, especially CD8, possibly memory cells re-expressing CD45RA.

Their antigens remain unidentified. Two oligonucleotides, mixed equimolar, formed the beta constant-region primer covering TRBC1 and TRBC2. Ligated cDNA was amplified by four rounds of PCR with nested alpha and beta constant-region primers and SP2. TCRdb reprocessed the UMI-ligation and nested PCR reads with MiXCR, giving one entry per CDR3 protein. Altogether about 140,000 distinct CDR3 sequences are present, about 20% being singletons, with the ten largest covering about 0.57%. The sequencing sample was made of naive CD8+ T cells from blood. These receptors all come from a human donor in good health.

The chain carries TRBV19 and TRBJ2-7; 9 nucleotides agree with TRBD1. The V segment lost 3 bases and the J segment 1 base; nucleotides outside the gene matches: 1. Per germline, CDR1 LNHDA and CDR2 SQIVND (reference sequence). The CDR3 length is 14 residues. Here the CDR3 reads CASSIGQGSYEQYF. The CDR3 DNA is TGTGCCAGTAGTATTGGACAGGGGTCCTACGAGCAGTACTTC. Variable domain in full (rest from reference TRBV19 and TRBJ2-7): DGGITQSPKYLFRKEGQNVTLSCEQNLNHDAMYWYRQDPGQGLRLIYYSQIVNDFQKGDIAEGYSVSREKKESFPLTVTSAQKNPTAFYLCASSIGQGSYEQYFGPGTRLTVT.

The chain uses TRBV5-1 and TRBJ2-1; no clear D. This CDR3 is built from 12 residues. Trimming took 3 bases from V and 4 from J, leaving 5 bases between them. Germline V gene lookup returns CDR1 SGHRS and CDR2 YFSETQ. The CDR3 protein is CASSYIYNEQFF. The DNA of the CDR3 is TGCGCCAGCAGCTATATTTACAATGAGCAGTTCTTC.

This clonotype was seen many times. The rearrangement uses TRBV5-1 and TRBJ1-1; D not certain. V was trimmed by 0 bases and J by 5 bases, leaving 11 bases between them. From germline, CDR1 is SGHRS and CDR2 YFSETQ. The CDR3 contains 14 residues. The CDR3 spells CASSLAGSGTEAFF. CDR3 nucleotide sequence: TGCGCCAGCAGCTTGGCCGGTTCGGGGACTGAAGCTTTCTTT.

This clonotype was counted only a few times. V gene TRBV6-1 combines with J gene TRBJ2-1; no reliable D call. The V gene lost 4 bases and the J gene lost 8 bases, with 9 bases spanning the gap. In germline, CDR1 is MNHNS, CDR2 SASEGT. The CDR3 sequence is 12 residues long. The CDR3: CASSAHFDEQFF. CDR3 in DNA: TGTGCCAGCAGTGCACATTTTGATGAGCAGTTCTTC.

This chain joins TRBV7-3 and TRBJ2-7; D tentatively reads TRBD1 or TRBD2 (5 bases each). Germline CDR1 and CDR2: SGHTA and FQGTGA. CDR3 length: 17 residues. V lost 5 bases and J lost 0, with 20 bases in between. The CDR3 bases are TGTGCCAGCAGCCCAACCTCGGCCGGGGCGGGCTCCTACGAGCAGTACTTC. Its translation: CASSPTSAGAGSYEQYF.

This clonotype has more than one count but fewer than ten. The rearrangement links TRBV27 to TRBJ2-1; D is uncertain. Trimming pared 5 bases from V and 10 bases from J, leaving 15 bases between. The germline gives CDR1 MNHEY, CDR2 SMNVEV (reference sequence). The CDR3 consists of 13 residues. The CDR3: CASSTSHSWEQFF. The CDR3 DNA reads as TGTGCCAGCAGTACCAGCCATAGCTGGGAGCAGTTCTTC.

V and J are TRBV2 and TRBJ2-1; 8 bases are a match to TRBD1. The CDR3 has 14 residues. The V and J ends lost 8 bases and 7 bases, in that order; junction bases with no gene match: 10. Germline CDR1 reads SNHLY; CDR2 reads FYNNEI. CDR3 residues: CASGPRGPDNEQFF. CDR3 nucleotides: TGTGCCAGCGGACCCAGGGGGCCGGATAATGAGCAGTTCTTC. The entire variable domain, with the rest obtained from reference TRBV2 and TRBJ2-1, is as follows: EPEVTQTPSHQVTQMGQEVILRCVPISNHLYFYWYRQILGQKVEFLVSFYNNEISEKSEIFDDQFSVERPDGSNFTLKIRSTKLEDSAMYFCASGPRGPDNEQFFGPGTRLTVL.

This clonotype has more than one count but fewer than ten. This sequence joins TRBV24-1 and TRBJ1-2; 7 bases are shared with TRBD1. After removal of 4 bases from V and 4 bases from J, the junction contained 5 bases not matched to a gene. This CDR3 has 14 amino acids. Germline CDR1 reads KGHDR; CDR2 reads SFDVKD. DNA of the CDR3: TGTGCCACCAGTGAGTACAGGGGTTCCTATGGCTACACCTTC. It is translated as CATSEYRGSYGYTF.

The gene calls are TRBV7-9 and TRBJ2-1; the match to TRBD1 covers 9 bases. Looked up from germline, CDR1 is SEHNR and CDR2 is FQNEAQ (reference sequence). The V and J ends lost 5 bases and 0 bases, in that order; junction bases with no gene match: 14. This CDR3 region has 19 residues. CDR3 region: CASSRSPGTGILSYNEQFF. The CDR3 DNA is TGTGCCAGCAGCCGAAGTCCCGGGACAGGGATACTCTCCTACAATGAGCAGTTCTTC.

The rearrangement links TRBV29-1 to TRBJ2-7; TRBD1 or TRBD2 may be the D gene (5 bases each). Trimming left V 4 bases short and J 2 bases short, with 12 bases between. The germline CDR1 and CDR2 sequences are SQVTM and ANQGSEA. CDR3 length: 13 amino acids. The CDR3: CSVVVGTAYEQYF. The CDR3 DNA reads TGCAGCGTTGTAGTAGGGACGGCCTACGAGCAGTACTTC.

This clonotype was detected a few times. This CDR3 is CASSLRGETDTQYF. CDR3 DNA sequence: TGTGCCAGCAGCTTACGCGGGGAGACAGATACGCAGTATTTT. The chain combines TRBV7-8 with TRBJ2-3, with D perhaps TRBD2 (6 bases). The CDR3 loop spans 14 amino acids. Looked up from germline, CDR1 is SGHVS and CDR2 is FQNEAQ. V dropped 2 bases and J dropped 3 bases, with 9 bases sitting between them.

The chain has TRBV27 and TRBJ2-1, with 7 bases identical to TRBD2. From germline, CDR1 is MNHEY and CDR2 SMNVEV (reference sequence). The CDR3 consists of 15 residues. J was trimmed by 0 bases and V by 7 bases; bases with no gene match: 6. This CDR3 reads CASNPAGPSYNEQFF. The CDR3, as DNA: TGTGCCAGCAATCCAGCGGGGCCCTCCTACAATGAGCAGTTCTTC.

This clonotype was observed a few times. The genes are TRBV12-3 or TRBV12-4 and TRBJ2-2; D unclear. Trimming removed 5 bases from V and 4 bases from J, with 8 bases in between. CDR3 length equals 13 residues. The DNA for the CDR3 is TGTGCCAGCAGTCCGGCCGCCACCGGGGAGCTGTTTTTT. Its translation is CASSPAATGELFF.

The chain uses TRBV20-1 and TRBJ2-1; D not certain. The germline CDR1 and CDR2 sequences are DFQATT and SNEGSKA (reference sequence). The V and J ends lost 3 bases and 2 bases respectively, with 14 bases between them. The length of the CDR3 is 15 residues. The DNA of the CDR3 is TGCAGTGCTAGTCTTCGGGCGATGGCCTACAATGAGCAGTTCTTC. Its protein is CSASLRAMAYNEQFF.

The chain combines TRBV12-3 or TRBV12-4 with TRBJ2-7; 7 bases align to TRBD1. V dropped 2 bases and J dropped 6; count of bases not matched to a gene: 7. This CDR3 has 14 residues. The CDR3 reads CASSLKGAGGEQYF. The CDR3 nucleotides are TGTGCCAGCAGTTTAAAGGGGGCTGGTGGCGAGCAGTACTTC.

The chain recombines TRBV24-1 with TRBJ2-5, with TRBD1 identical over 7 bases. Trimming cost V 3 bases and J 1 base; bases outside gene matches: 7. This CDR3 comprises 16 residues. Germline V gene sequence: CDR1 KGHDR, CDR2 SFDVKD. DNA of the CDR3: TGTGCCACCAGTGATACGGGGACAGCCGTCCAAGAGACCCAGTACTTC. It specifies CATSDTGTAVQETQYF.

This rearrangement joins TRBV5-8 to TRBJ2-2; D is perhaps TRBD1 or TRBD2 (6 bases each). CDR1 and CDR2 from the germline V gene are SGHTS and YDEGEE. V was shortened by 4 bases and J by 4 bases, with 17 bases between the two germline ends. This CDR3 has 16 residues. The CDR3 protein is CASSTPRDTATGELFF. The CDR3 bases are TGTGCCAGCAGCACTCCGCGGGACACAGCCACCGGGGAGCTGTTTTTT.

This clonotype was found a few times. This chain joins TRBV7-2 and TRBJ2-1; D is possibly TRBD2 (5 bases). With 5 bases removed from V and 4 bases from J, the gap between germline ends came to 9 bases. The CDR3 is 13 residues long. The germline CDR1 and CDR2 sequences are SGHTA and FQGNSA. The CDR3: CASSPGGYNEQFF. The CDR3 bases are TGTGCCAGCAGCCCCGGAGGATACAATGAGCAGTTCTTC.

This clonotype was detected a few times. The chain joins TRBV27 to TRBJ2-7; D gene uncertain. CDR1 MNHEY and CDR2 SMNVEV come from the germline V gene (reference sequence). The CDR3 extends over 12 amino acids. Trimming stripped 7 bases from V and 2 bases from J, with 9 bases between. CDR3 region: CASISGTYEQYF. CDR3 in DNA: TGTGCCAGCATCTCTGGAACCTACGAGCAGTACTTC.

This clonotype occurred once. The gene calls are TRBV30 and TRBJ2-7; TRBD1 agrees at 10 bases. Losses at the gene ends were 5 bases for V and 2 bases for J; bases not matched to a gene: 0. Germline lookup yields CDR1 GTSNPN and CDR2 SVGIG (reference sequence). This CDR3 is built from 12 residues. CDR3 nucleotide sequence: TGTGCCTGGGGACAGGGGGCCTACGAGCAGTACTTC. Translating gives CAWGQGAYEQYF.

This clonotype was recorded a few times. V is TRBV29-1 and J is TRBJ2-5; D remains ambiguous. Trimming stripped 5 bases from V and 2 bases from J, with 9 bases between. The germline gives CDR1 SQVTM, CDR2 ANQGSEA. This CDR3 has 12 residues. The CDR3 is CSVRREQETQYF. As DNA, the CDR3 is TGCAGCGTTCGACGAGAACAAGAGACCCAGTACTTC.

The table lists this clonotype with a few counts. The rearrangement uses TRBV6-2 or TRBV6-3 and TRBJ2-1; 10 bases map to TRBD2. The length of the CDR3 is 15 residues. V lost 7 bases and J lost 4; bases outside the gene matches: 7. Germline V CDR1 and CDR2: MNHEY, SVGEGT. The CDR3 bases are TGTGCCAGCAATCCCGGGACTAGCGCTTACAATGAGCAGTTCTTC. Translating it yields CASNPGTSAYNEQFF.

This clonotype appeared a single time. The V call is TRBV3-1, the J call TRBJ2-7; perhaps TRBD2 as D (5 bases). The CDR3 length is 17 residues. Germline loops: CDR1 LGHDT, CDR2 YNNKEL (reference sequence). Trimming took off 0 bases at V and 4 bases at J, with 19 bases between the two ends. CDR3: CASSQDHPDWASYEQYF. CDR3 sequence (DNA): TGTGCCAGCAGCCAAGATCATCCGGACTGGGCGTCTTACGAGCAGTACTTC.

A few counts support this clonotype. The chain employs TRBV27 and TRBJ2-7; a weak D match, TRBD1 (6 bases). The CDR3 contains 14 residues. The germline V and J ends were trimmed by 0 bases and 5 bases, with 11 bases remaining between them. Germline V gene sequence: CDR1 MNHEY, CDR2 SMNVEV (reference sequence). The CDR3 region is CASSLSNTGNEQYF. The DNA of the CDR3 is TGTGCCAGCAGTTTATCGAACACAGGGAACGAGCAGTACTTC.

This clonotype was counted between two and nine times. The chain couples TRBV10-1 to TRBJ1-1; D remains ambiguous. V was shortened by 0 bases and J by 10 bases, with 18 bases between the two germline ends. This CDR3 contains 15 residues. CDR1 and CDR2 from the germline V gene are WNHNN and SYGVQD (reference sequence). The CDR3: CASSESISPVVGAFF. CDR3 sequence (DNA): TGCGCCAGCAGTGAGTCGATTTCCCCGGTGGTTGGAGCTTTCTTT.

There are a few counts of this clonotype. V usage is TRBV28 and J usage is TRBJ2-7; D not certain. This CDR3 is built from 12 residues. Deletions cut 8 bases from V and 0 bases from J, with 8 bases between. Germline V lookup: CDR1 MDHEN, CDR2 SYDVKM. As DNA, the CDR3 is TGTGCCAGCGGTCAGGTCTCCTACGAGCAGTACTTC. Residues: CASGQVSYEQYF.

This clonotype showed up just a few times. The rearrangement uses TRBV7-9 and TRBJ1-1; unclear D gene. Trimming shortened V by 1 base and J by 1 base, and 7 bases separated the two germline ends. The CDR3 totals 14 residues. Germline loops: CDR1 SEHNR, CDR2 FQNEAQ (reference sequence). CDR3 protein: CASSLVASNTEAFF. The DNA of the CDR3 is TGTGCCAGCAGCTTAGTGGCCTCGAACACTGAAGCTTTCTTT.

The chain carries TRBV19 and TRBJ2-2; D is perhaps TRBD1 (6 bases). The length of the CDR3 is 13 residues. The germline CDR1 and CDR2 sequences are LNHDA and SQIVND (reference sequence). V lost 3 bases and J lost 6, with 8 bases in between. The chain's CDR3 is CASSIGQPGELFF. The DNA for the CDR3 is TGTGCCAGTAGTATTGGACAGCCCGGGGAGCTGTTTTTT.